This T cell receptor beta chain is from a study of shared clonotypes between healthy human individuals. Background on the study: Serving as donors were two women and three men, whose ages spanned 18 to 49.

Those who donated, Caucasian adults without exception, all lived in Nashville, Tennessee. CD4+ cell separation produced CD45RA+ naive and CD45RA-negative memory subsets. V shed 6 bases and J shed 4 bases, with 12 bases lying between them. This CDR3 has 13 residues. Germline CDR1 and CDR2: MNHNS and SASEGT. The data were produced by immunoSEQ multiplex PCR, yet TCRdb's version contains in-frame clones alone and is incomplete. In the table there are millions of clones, roughly 93% of which are singletons. The J gene is TRBJ1-2, the V gene TRBV6-1; the D gene is possibly TRBD1 (5 bases). Sequencing input: naive CD4+ T cells from PBMCs. Described subset: CD45RA+ positively selected. This clonotype was sampled from a young man in good health. Some clones in this sample may be carry-over from other donors' samples. CDR3 DNA sequence: TGTGCCAGCAGCCCGACAGATTTCTATGGCTACACCTTC. This sequence encodes CASSPTDFYGYTF.